Listed below are T cell receptor beta chains from one sample, sequenced in a study of T cells in Graves' hyperthyroidism and ophthalmopathy. TCRdb re-derived calls from the multiplex PCR reads in MiXCR, one entry per CDR3 protein. The sample gives approximately 370,000 distinct CDR3 sequences, approximately 17% of which show up once; approximately 33% is in the top ten. Sequenced sample: blood. The receptors here all came from a young woman with Graves' hyperthyroidism that later progressed to Graves' ophthalmopathy. CDR3s include the opening cysteine and the closing phenylalanine or tryptophan. D genes are given only for firm matches. A clone size is listed for some rows: how often the clone was seen (once, few, many), or a class if it is expanded.

V gene	D gene	clone size	J gene	CDR3 DNA	CDR3 protein
TRBV5-5	NA	NA	TRBJ1-1	TGTGCCAGCAGCTTGGGACATTCTATGAACACTGAAGCTTTCTTT	CASSLGHSMNTEAFF
TRBV3-1	TRBD1	many	TRBJ1-4	TGTGCCAGCAGCCAAGGGACAGGGGGAAATGAAAAACTGTTTTTT	CASSQGTGGNEKLFF
TRBV9	TRBD1	many	TRBJ2-1	TGTGCCAGCAGCCCCGGGACAGGGGATGAGCAGTTCTTC	CASSPGTGDEQFF
TRBV5-1	TRBD1	NA	TRBJ1-2	TGCGCCAGCGGAACAGGGGGCACCTATGGCTACACCTTC	CASGTGGTYGYTF
TRBV11-2	NA	NA	TRBJ1-1	TGTGCCAGCAGCCGCCTCCTCGAAACTGAAGCTTTCTTT	CASSRLLETEAFF
TRBV15	NA	few	TRBJ1-2	TGTGCCACCAGCTCTTACAGAGACAACTATGGCTACACCTTC	CATSSYRDNYGYTF
TRBV18	TRBD1	few	TRBJ2-7	TGTGCCAGCTCAACCACACTGATGGGGACAGGGATCGGAGGCGAGCAGTACTTC	CASSTTLMGTGIGGEQYF
TRBV28	NA	many	TRBJ1-6	TGTGCCAGCAGTTCAGGGCGTGCGGTGGCTTCACCCCTCCACTTT	CASSSGRAVASPLHF
TRBV11-1	NA	many	TRBJ2-7	TGTGCCAGCACCCAAAGCGGAGGAGGCAAGCTACGAGAGCAGTACTTC	CASTQSGGGKLREQYF
TRBV18	NA	NA	TRBJ1-2	TGTGCCAGCTCACCACCGTCGGCCAGGGAATATGGCTACACCTTC	CASSPPSAREYGYTF
TRBV28	NA	many	TRBJ1-1	TGTGCCAGCAGTCCGCGGGGATTGAACACTGAAGCTTTCTTT	CASSPRGLNTEAFF